The 30 T cell receptor beta chains listed next were all sequenced from one sample in a study of blood T cells in healthy people across ages. Together with a sample-barcoded 5' primer, a J-beta primer mix was included in a second PCR lasting about 6 to 11 cycles. TCRdb passed the 5' RACE reads through MiXCR, listing each CDR3 protein once. Of approximately 1.5 million distinct CDR3 sequences detected, around 36% appear once; the ten largest clones hold around 11%. What was sequenced was blood. These receptor sequences come from a woman younger than 45 in good health.

This clonotype was seen more than once but under ten times. V and J are TRBV10-3 and TRBJ2-1; 12 nucleotides line up with TRBD2. Trimming removed 6 bases from V and 9 bases from J; junction bases left unmatched: 9. The CDR3 contains 15 residues. Germline assignment: CDR1 ENHRY and CDR2 SYGVKD. The CDR3 protein is CAIRPSGRAEGEQFF. The CDR3, as DNA: TGTGCCATCAGACCTAGCGGGAGGGCCGAAGGTGAGCAGTTCTTC.

V and J are TRBV14 and TRBJ2-7, with D unclear. V was cut by 4 bases and J by 4 bases, with 17 bases left in between. The length of the CDR3 is 15 residues. Germline lookup yields CDR1 SGHDN and CDR2 FVKESK. The CDR3 nucleotides are TGTGCCAGCAGCCGTAGAAGTGGCTCAACATACGAGCAGTACTTC. Encoded protein: CASSRRSGSTYEQYF.

Only a few counts were recorded for this clonotype. The chain uses TRBV29-1 and TRBJ1-2; D unclear. This CDR3 is 11 amino acids long. The V end lost 7 bases, the J end lost 3 bases, and 9 bases lay between the germline ends. Per the germline V gene, CDR1 is SQVTM and CDR2 is ANQGSEA. CDR3 DNA sequence: TGCAGCGCCCTCGAAGACTATGGCTACACCTTC. Translated: CSALEDYGYTF.

This clonotype appeared a single time. This may come from a read error, since a much larger clone is one base off. The conserved closing phenylalanine or tryptophan is absent in this CDR3, likely reflecting a read error. Here the CDR3 reads CASRQREFPYEQYL. The CDR3 nucleotides are TGCGCCAGCCGTCAGCGGGAGTTCCCCTACGAGCAGTACTTA. V usage is TRBV5-1 and J usage is TRBJ2-7; the match to TRBD2 covers 8 bases. V lost 7 bases, J lost 2 bases, and 8 bases stayed unmatched. CDR3 length: 14 amino acids. Looked up from germline, CDR1 is SGHRS and CDR2 is YFSETQ.

This clonotype was found a few times. This chain joins TRBV3-1 and TRBJ2-7; D is uncertain. Deletions cut 4 bases from V and 3 bases from J, with 16 bases between. The CDR3 contains 15 residues. Germline assignment: CDR1 LGHDT and CDR2 YNNKEL (reference sequence). In DNA form, the CDR3 reads TGTGCCAGCAGCCCACGGGTAGATGAGCACTACGAGCAGTACTTC. This gives the protein CASSPRVDEHYEQYF.

This clonotype was counted only a few times. The chain's CDR3 is CASSPSWGQGAYEQYF. As DNA, the CDR3 is TGTGCCAGCAGCCCATCCTGGGGCCAGGGGGCCTACGAGCAGTACTTC. This chain connects TRBV7-2 to TRBJ2-7; 7 positions agree with TRBD1. This CDR3 comprises 16 residues. V trimming: 5 bases; J trimming: 2 bases; junction bases outside the gene matches: 12. Germline V lookup: CDR1 SGHTA, CDR2 FQGNSA.

This clonotype showed up just a few times. The chain combines TRBV2 with TRBJ2-5, with TRBD2 identical over 14 bases. The germline V gene has CDR1 SNHLY and CDR2 FYNNEI. Losses at the gene ends were 4 bases for V and 5 bases for J; bases not matched to a gene: 3. The CDR3 extends over 15 amino acids. The CDR3 loop reads CASSGGTSGGETQYF. CDR3 sequence (DNA): TGTGCCAGCAGTGGAGGGACTAGCGGGGGTGAGACCCAGTACTTC. Combining the CDR3 with reference TRBV2 and TRBJ2-5 gives the whole variable domain EPEVTQTPSHQVTQMGQEVILRCVPISNHLYFYWYRQILGQKVEFLVSFYNNEISEKSEIFDDQFSVERPDGSNFTLKIRSTKLEDSAMYFCASSGGTSGGETQYFGPGTRLLVL.

The rearrangement joins TRBV20-1 to TRBJ2-7; 7 positions agree with TRBD1. Trimming took 6 bases from V and 4 from J; bases not matched to a gene: 6. The CDR3 contains 12 residues. Germline assignment: CDR1 DFQATT and CDR2 SNEGSKA (reference sequence). CDR3 protein: CSATTGIYEQYF. The CDR3, as DNA: TGCAGTGCGACGACAGGGATATACGAGCAGTACTTC.

This chain connects TRBV5-1 to TRBJ1-5; D is ambiguous. Deletions cut 4 bases from V and 8 bases from J, with 16 bases between. Germline V gene lookup returns CDR1 SGHRS and CDR2 YFSETQ. This CDR3 region has 14 residues. Here the CDR3 reads CASSEIPGPEPQHF. CDR3 DNA sequence: TGCGCCAGCAGCGAAATACCCGGGCCTGAGCCCCAGCATTTT.

The J gene is TRBJ2-1, the V gene TRBV12-3 or TRBV12-4; D call uncertain. The CDR3 totals 10 residues. With 6 bases removed from V and 10 bases from J, the gap between germline ends came to 7 bases. The CDR3 nucleotides are TGTGCCAGCAGCTCACAAGAGCAGTTCTTC. It yields the protein CASSSQEQFF.

The V and J genes are TRBV6-1 and TRBJ2-1; D gene uncertain. CDR1 is MNHNS and CDR2 is SASEGT in the germline V gene. V lost 2 bases to trimming and J lost 9 bases, with 8 bases between them. There are 12 residues in the CDR3. The CDR3 DNA reads as TGTGCCAGCAGTGAACAGGCCCGTGAGCAGTTCTTC. This translates into CASSEQAREQFF.

This clonotype was seen only a few times. This chain connects TRBV7-2 to TRBJ1-2; 7 bases map to TRBD1. The CDR3 has 14 residues. The germline V gene has CDR1 SGHTA and CDR2 FQGNSA. After removal of 7 bases from V and 4 bases from J, the junction contained 9 bases not matched to a gene. The chain's CDR3 is CASTAGQLAYGYTF. The CDR3 DNA reads as TGTGCCAGCACCGCGGGACAGCTTGCCTATGGCTACACCTTC.

This clonotype was detected a few times. The CDR3 DNA is TGCGCCAGCAGCTTGGGGAATGGGCGGACCTACGAGCAGTACTTC. Translating gives CASSLGNGRTYEQYF. This chain links TRBV5-1 with TRBJ2-7; no definite D call. Trimming removed 0 bases at V and 2 bases at J, with 12 bases between. Germline V gene data show CDR1 as SGHRS and CDR2 as YFSETQ. The CDR3 has 15 residues.

This clonotype has only one observation. The chain uses TRBV28 and TRBJ2-2; 7 bases align to TRBD2. CDR3 length: 14 amino acids. In germline, CDR1 is MDHEN, CDR2 SYDVKM. V shed 6 bases, J shed 6 bases, and the junction held 7 bases outside the gene matches. The CDR3 here is CASSPRERAGELFF. The CDR3 DNA sequence: TGTGCCAGCAGCCCGCGGGAGCGGGCCGGGGAGCTGTTTTTT.

There are a few counts of this clonotype. This chain connects TRBV5-1 to TRBJ1-5; D gene ambiguous. The CDR3 length is 14 residues. V lost 4 bases, J lost 5 bases, and 13 bases lay in between. The germline V gene has CDR1 SGHRS and CDR2 YFSETQ. DNA for the CDR3: TGCGCCAGCAGCGAGGACGGAGGCGATCAGCCCCAGCATTTT. The encoded protein is CASSEDGGDQPQHF.

As for this clonotype: Since the CDR3 does not end with the conserved phenylalanine or tryptophan, this likely comes from a read error. The rearrangement uses TRBV10-3 and TRBJ1-6; D gene unclear. Trimming shortened V by 3 bases and J by 10 bases, and 7 bases separated the two germline ends. CDR3 length equals 12 residues. Germline values: CDR1 ENHRY, CDR2 SYGVKD. CDR3 sequence: CAISDGRSPLHC. CDR3 DNA sequence: TGTGCCATCAGTGACGGCAGATCACCCCTCCACTGT.

The sample holds a few counts of this clonotype. The chain employs TRBV5-1 and TRBJ2-1; D gene unclear. V was trimmed by 1 base and J by 7 bases, leaving 9 bases between them. The length of the CDR3 is 13 residues. Germline V lookup: CDR1 SGHRS, CDR2 YFSETQ. CDR3 coding DNA: TGCGCCAGCAGCTTGCCGCTAGAGAATGAGCAGTTCTTC. Translated: CASSLPLENEQFF.

This clonotype has a handful of counts. The V call is TRBV3-1, the J call TRBJ1-2; 10 bases line up with TRBD1. Germline CDR1 LGHDT, CDR2 YNNKEL (reference sequence). The CDR3 has 16 residues. The V gene end was trimmed by 4 bases and the J gene end by 5 bases; junction bases not matched to a gene: 10. CDR3 DNA: TGTGCCAGCAGCCCCACGGCTCGGACAGGGGGGTATGGCTACACCTTC. This translates into CASSPTARTGGYGYTF.

The rearrangement uses TRBV29-1 and TRBJ1-4, with a tentative D call TRBD1 (5 bases). CDR1 is SQVTM, CDR2 ANQGSEA, per germline. The V gene lost 7 bases and the J gene lost 10 bases, with 13 bases spanning the gap. This CDR3 region has 11 residues. CDR3 sequence reads: CSAGAGGKLFF. The CDR3 DNA reads as TGCAGCGCTGGGGCGGGGGGAAAACTGTTTTTT.

This clonotype was detected once. The rearrangement links TRBV29-1 to TRBJ1-6; 7 bases map to TRBD1. The CDR3 has 13 residues. Germline CDR1 reads SQVTM; CDR2 reads ANQGSEA. Trimming removed 5 bases from V and 10 bases from J; junction bases left unmatched: 8. The CDR3 bases are TGCAGCGTTAAGGGGGCGGAGGGATCACCCCTCCACTTT. Translating it yields CSVKGAEGSPLHF.

V gene TRBV20-1 combines with J gene TRBJ1-5; 9 nucleotides match TRBD1. The V and J ends lost 0 bases and 2 bases, in that order; junction bases with no gene match: 5. Germline CDR1 is DFQATT and CDR2 is SNEGSKA (reference sequence). This CDR3 has 16 residues. CDR3 sequence: CSAREIRDRGNQPQHF. The CDR3 nucleotides read TGCAGTGCTAGAGAAATCCGGGACAGGGGCAATCAGCCCCAGCATTTT.

This clonotype has a single count. The chain uses TRBV5-1 and TRBJ2-1; D gene ambiguous. The CDR3 runs 14 residues. V lost 0 bases, J lost 5 bases, and 9 bases lay in between. Per the germline V gene, CDR1 is SGHRS and CDR2 is YFSETQ. The CDR3 bases are TGCGCCAGCAGCTTGGCATTAAAGGACAATGAGCAGTTCTTC. This gives the protein CASSLALKDNEQFF.

The chain recombines TRBV4-1 with TRBJ1-1; D is unresolved. The CDR3 spans 12 residues. Germline CDR1 reads MGHRA; CDR2 reads YSYEKL. Trimming took off 1 base at V and 11 bases at J, with 11 bases between the two ends. The CDR3 reads CASSQGRGGAFF. The CDR3, as DNA: TGCGCCAGCAGCCAAGGCCGAGGAGGGGCTTTCTTT.

This clonotype has only a few counts. The gene calls are TRBV13 and TRBJ2-3; D is unresolved. CDR3 length equals 15 residues. The ends were cut back, 2 bases at V and 2 bases at J, with 11 bases in the middle. Germline CDR1 and CDR2: PRHDT and FYEKMQ (reference sequence). The DNA for the CDR3 is TGTGCCAGCAGCTTATCTCGACGGAACACAGATACGCAGTATTTT. The encoded protein is CASSLSRRNTDTQYF.

As for this clonotype: One end of the junction is discordant with germline, which a read error may explain. This chain links TRBV6-5 with TRBJ2-6, with 7 nucleotides matching TRBD1. Per germline, CDR1 MNHEY and CDR2 SVGAGI. This CDR3 contains 19 residues. CDR3 sequence reads: CASSSPGQIRASGANVRTF. DNA of the CDR3: TGTGCCAGCAGTTCCCCGGGACAGATAAGAGCCTCTGGGGCCAACGTCCGGACTTTC.

The chain couples TRBV20-1 to TRBJ2-5; the match to TRBD2 covers 14 bases. Germline trimming cut 1 base from V and 5 bases from J; bases unmatched to any gene: 18. The CDR3 runs 20 residues. The germline V gene has CDR1 DFQATT and CDR2 SNEGSKA (reference sequence). The CDR3: CSARGVLVTSGRGDWETQYF. The CDR3 nucleotides read TGCAGTGCTAGAGGTGTTCTCGTGACTAGCGGGAGGGGGGACTGGGAGACCCAGTACTTC.

The CDR3 sequence: CSARRPGRGKSNEQFF. The CDR3 DNA is TGCAGTGCTCGCCGTCCCGGGCGGGGTAAAAGCAATGAGCAGTTCTTC. The V call is TRBV20-1, the J call TRBJ2-1, with a tentative D call TRBD2 (6 bases). Deletions cut 5 bases from V and 6 bases from J, with 23 bases between. There are 16 residues in the CDR3. The germline gives CDR1 DFQATT, CDR2 SNEGSKA (reference sequence).

V gene TRBV12-3 or TRBV12-4 combines with J gene TRBJ1-1, with D possibly matching TRBD1 (5 bases). The ends were cut back, 1 base at V and 7 bases at J, with 13 bases in the middle. The CDR3 totals 14 residues. The CDR3 is CASSLEYPGGEAFF. For the CDR3, the DNA is TGTGCCAGCAGTTTAGAGTACCCCGGGGGTGAAGCTTTCTTT.

The chain combines TRBV5-5 with TRBJ1-2, with D unclear. The V end lost 4 bases, the J end lost 2 bases, and 15 bases lay between the germline ends. CDR1 and CDR2 (germline): SGHKS, YYEKEE (reference sequence). The CDR3 totals 15 residues. For the CDR3, the DNA is TGTGCCAGCAGCCCACGGATAGGGTTAAACTATGGCTACACCTTC. Translation gives CASSPRIGLNYGYTF.

This clonotype was counted a single time. It may be a read error: a sequence one base away is much more abundant. The gene calls are TRBV29-1 and TRBJ2-3; TRBD2 aligns across 13 bases. Germline CDR1 SQVTM, CDR2 ANQGSEA. CDR3 length: 18 residues. The CDR3 spells CSVVGRTSGSPPTDAQYF. CDR3 DNA: TGCAGCGTTGTGGGGCGGACTAGCGGGAGTCCGCCAACAGATGCGCAGTATTTT.